This T cell receptor beta chain originates from a study of neurological immune-mediated disorders. This clonotype was found many times. Its matching antigen is unknown. It was from 2 million PBMCs stored at -80 C that the unsorted libraries were obtained. Study results and limitations: Phylogenetic analysis grouped 18 of 34 multiple sclerosis patients' repertoires together, suggesting a possible repertoire signature.

Via MiXCR, TCRdb re-called the 5' RACE reads, giving one row per CDR3 protein. The data show 120,000 or so distinct CDR3 sequences, 3.2% seen once. Input material: PBMCs. The clonotype originates from a woman aged 25 to 45 with multiple sclerosis.

CDR3 nucleotides: TGTGCCAGCAATAGACAGGGGTATCTTGGCTACACCTTC. Its translation is CASNRQGYLGYTF. The chain recombines TRBV27 with TRBJ1-2; 8 bases match TRBD1. This CDR3 has 13 amino acids. Germline trimming cut 7 bases from V and 7 bases from J; bases unmatched to any gene: 8. Per the germline V gene, CDR1 is MNHEY and CDR2 is SMNVEV (reference sequence).